These T cell receptor beta chains were read from a single sample in a study of radiotherapy plus CTLA-4 blockade in lung cancer. TCRdb keeps only in-frame clones here, not all; method: immunoSEQ multiplex PCR. The sample consists of 80,000 or so clones, around 78% of them appearing once. The material was peripheral blood, obtained from a patient treated with radiotherapy plus ipilimumab. The receptors derive from a human donor with non-small cell lung cancer who had a partial response to radiotherapy plus ipilimumab. Some clones in this sample may be carry-over from other donors' samples. CDR3s include the opening cysteine and the closing phenylalanine or tryptophan. The D gene is left open where the match is weak. Size is stated for part of the rows, as once, few or many counts, or as a class when the clone is expanded.

v_call,d_call,j_call,clone_size,cdr3_nt,cdr3_aa
TRBV11-1,.,TRBJ2-2,.,TGTGCCAGCAGCGCCGTGGGGGCGAGCACCGGGGAGCTGTTTTTT,CASSAVGASTGELFF
TRBV2,.,TRBJ1-1,.,TGTGCCAGCAGTGAAAGATTCAGGGGCGCTGAAGCTTTCTTT,CASSERFRGAEAFF
TRBV19,.,TRBJ2-1,.,TGTGCCAGTAGTACAATTTTCTCCTACAATGAGCAGTTCTTC,CASSTIFSYNEQFF
TRBV28,.,TRBJ1-5,.,TGTGCCGCTAGAACTAGCAATCAGCCCCAGCATTTT,CAARTSNQPQHF
TRBV6-5,.,TRBJ1-1,.,TGTGCCAGCAGACCAGGGAGGACAAACACTGAAGCTTTCTTT,CASRPGRTNTEAFF
TRBV5-4,.,TRBJ2-2,once,TGTGCCAGCAGCGCCGGGTTCACGAACACCGGGGAGCTGTTTTTT,CASSAGFTNTGELFF
TRBV4-1,.,TRBJ1-1,.,TGCGCCAGCAGCCAAGATAGGGGTATGAACACTGAAGCTTTCTTT,CASSQDRGMNTEAFF
TRBV19,.,TRBJ2-3,.,TGTGCCAGTAGCTCACTGGGACACCCCGTCACAGATACGCAGTATTTT,CASSSLGHPVTDTQYF
TRBV19,TRBD2,TRBJ2-5,.,TGTGCCAGTAGTGATGGCGGGAGCGAAGAGACCCAGTACTTC,CASSDGGSEETQYF
TRBV7-2,TRBD2,TRBJ2-1,.,TGTGCCAGCAGCCCGACTAGCGGGGGGGTGTTCAATGAGCAGTTCTTC,CASSPTSGGVFNEQFF
TRBV7-8,.,TRBJ1-6,.,TGTGCCAGCAGCTTAGAAGGGGCAGGGGTCGGATCACCCCTCCACTTT,CASSLEGAGVGSPLHF
TRBV28,TRBD2,TRBJ2-1,.,TGTGCCAGCAAGGTAGCGGGATCCTACAATGAGCAGTTCTTC,CASKVAGSYNEQFF
TRBV7-3,.,TRBJ2-2,.,TGTGCCAGCAGCAAAGAGAGGGCGAACACCGGGGAGCTGTTTTTT,CASSKERANTGELFF
TRBV23-1,.,TRBJ1-3,few,TGCGCCAGCAGCCCGAACGGGGACACTGGAAACACCATATATTTT,CASSPNGDTGNTIYF
TRBV20-1,TRBD1,TRBJ1-1,.,TGCAGTGCTAAGGGGGCGTTATTGGCTTTCTTT,CSAKGALLAFF
TRBV6-1,.,TRBJ2-3,.,TGTGCCAGCAGTGATTCGCGCCAAGATACGCAGTATTTT,CASSDSRQDTQYF
TRBV7-3,.,TRBJ2-5,.,TGTGCCAGCAGCCCCGGTTTCGGACGGGGCCAAGAGACCCAGTACTTC,CASSPGFGRGQETQYF
TRBV6-5,.,TRBJ1-5,.,TGTGCCAGCAGGACCATTAAAGGGGGGCCCCAGCATTTT,CASRTIKGGPQHF
TRBV7-8,TRBD1,TRBJ1-6,.,TGTGCCAGCAGCTTCTTAGGACAGGGGGCTCCCCTCCACTTT,CASSFLGQGAPLHF
TRBV19,TRBD2,TRBJ2-5,.,TGTGCCAGTAGTATCGCCCTCGCAGCGGGAGTGGGAGAGACCCAGTACTTC,CASSIALAAGVGETQYF
TRBV6-5,.,TRBJ1-6,.,TGTGCCAGCAGTTTGAAAGGGGGAAATTATAATTCACCCCTCCACTTT,CASSLKGGNYNSPLHF
TRBV2,TRBD1,TRBJ1-1,.,TGTGCCAGCAGGGGGACAGACTTGAACACTGAAGCTTTCTTT,CASRGTDLNTEAFF
TRBV29-1,TRBD1,TRBJ1-2,.,TGCAGCGTTCACGCAGGGGGCCTCTCCTATGGCTACACCTTC,CSVHAGGLSYGYTF
TRBV28,.,TRBJ1-6,once,TGTGCCAGCAGCTATACCAGACAGGTTGGCTCACCCCTCCACTTT,CASSYTRQVGSPLHF
TRBV5-1,TRBD1,TRBJ2-1,.,TGCGCCAGCAGTTCAACCGGGACAGACTACAATGAGCAGTTCTTC,CASSSTGTDYNEQFF
TRBV2,TRBD1,TRBJ2-3,.,TGTGCCAGCAGTTACCGGGACAGGGGGTTCACAGATACGCAGTATTTT,CASSYRDRGFTDTQYF
TRBV9,.,TRBJ1-2,.,TGTGCCAGCAGCCGCGCCGGGGGAGGCTACACCTTC,CASSRAGGGYTF
TRBV19,.,TRBJ2-5,.,TGTGCCAGTAGTATACGAGGAGCCGTAGGGGGCCAAGAGACCCAGTACTTC,CASSIRGAVGGQETQYF
TRBV11-3,TRBD2,TRBJ2-1,once,TGTGCCAGCAGCCGGAGTAGCGGGAACAATGAGCAGTTCTTC,CASSRSSGNNEQFF
TRBV19,.,TRBJ2-4,.,TGTGCCAGTAGTATTCTTTGGGGCGGTAGGGCCAAAAACATTCAGTACTTC,CASSILWGGRAKNIQYF
TRBV6-6,.,TRBJ2-2,.,TGTGCCAGCAGGCAACGAGGTCATGGGACCGGGGAGCTGTTTTTT,CASRQRGHGTGELFF
TRBV7-8,TRBD1,TRBJ1-5,.,TGTGCCAGCAGCCACGACAGGGCTCAGCCCCAGCATTTT,CASSHDRAQPQHF
TRBV28,.,TRBJ1-3,.,TGTGCCAGCAGTTTATGGCAGGGCTCCTCTTACTCTGGAAACACCATATATTTT,CASSLWQGSSYSGNTIYF